A single sample gave rise to the 29 T cell receptor beta chains below, sequenced in a study of vaccination and CD4 T cells after COVID-19. The treatment was: roughly 10-day PBMC culture with coronavirus spike peptide pools or control peptides (ViraFEST assay). Antigens for these TCRs are unknown. The Oncomine TCR Beta short-read assay sequenced DNA from cultured CD4+ T cells. TCRdb ran MiXCR on the PCR reads and lists one entry per CDR3 protein. The table includes some 9,300 distinct CDR3 sequences, around 45% detected once. The sequencing input was CD4+ T cells from blood, cultured in vitro. These receptors were collected from a human donor who had recovered from COVID-19.

This chain uses TRBV2 with TRBJ1-5, with 7 bases matching TRBD1. V lost 7 bases to trimming and J lost 7 bases; unmatched junction nucleotides: 7. The CDR3 has 13 residues. CDR1 is SNHLY, CDR2 FYNNEI, per germline. The CDR3 sequence: CASTLDRRQPQHF. As DNA, the CDR3 is TGTGCCAGCACTTTGGACAGGAGGCAGCCCCAGCATTTT. Together with reference TRBV2 and TRBJ1-5, the CDR3 gives the full variable domain: EPEVTQTPSHQVTQMGQEVILRCVPISNHLYFYWYRQILGQKVEFLVSFYNNEISEKSEIFDDQFSVERPDGSNFTLKIRSTKLEDSAMYFCASTLDRRQPQHFGDGTRLSIL.

V is TRBV29-1 and J is TRBJ1-2; D is undetermined. This CDR3 is 12 amino acids long. Per the germline V gene, CDR1 is SQVTM and CDR2 is ANQGSEA. V lost 2 bases, J lost 6 bases, and 10 bases lay in between. Here the CDR3 DNA reads TGCAGCGTTGAAAAAACGGTGAATGGCTACACCTTC. Translation: CSVEKTVNGYTF.

There are a few counts of this clonotype. This rearrangement joins TRBV27 to TRBJ1-1, with 7 bases that match TRBD1. The CDR3 is made up of 14 amino acids. The ends lost 5 bases at V and 7 bases at J; junction bases unmatched: 10. Germline CDR1 MNHEY, CDR2 SMNVEV (reference sequence). CDR3 protein: CASSAAGQSHEAFF. The CDR3 coding sequence is TGTGCCAGCAGTGCCGCGGGACAGAGCCATGAAGCTTTCTTT.

This clonotype has just a few counts. The J gene is TRBJ2-1, the V gene TRBV19, with TRBD2 identical over 13 bases. The CDR3 is made up of 16 amino acids. Unmatched junction bases numbered 7, after V lost 4 bases and J lost 7 bases. Germline loops: CDR1 LNHDA, CDR2 SQIVND (reference sequence). The DNA for the CDR3 is TGTGCCAGTAGTACCCGAGGGACTAGCGGGAAGAATGAGCAGTTCTTC. It specifies CASSTRGTSGKNEQFF.

V usage is TRBV11-2 and J usage is TRBJ2-5; D is possibly TRBD1 or TRBD2 (6 bases each). Germline CDR1 SGHAT, CDR2 FQNNGV. V lost 4 bases, J lost 5 bases, and 11 bases lay in between. The CDR3 loop spans 13 amino acids. CDR3 protein: CASSYGGGETQYF. The CDR3 DNA follows: TGTGCCAGCAGCTACGGAGGGGGGGAGACCCAGTACTTC.

A note on this clonotype: One junction end does not reproduce the germline sequence, and a read error may be involved. This chain joins TRBV5-1 and TRBJ2-5; TRBD1 matches at 7 bases. CDR3 length equals 13 residues. From germline, CDR1 is SGHRS and CDR2 YFSETQ. The CDR3 region is CASSRDSEETRYF. The CDR3 DNA sequence: TGCGCCAGCAGCAGGGACAGCGAAGAGACCCGGTACTTC. Filled out from reference TRBV5-1 and TRBJ2-5, the complete variable domain reads KAGVTQTPRYLIKTRGQQVTLSCSPISGHRSVSWYQQTPGQGLQFLFEYFSETQRNKGNFPGRFSGRQFSNSRSEMNVSTLELGDSALYLCASSRDSEETRYFGPGTRLLVL.

V is TRBV6-1 and J is TRBJ2-1, with 12 bases fitting TRBD2. The J call may be incorrect, as the DNA end agrees better with TRBJ2-7. Germline V lookup: CDR1 MNHNS, CDR2 SASEGT. The CDR3 runs to 20 residues. Here the CDR3 DNA reads TGTGCCAGCAGCAAAGTACTGCCGCTAGCGGGAGGGACAGGGACCTACGAGCAGTACTTC. The encoded protein is CASSKVLPLAGGTGTYEQYF.

Only a few counts were recorded for this clonotype. CDR3 in DNA: TGTGCCGTACGGTTACAGCAGGGGCACGGGGAGCTGTTTTTT. It yields the protein CAVRLQQGHGELFF. The genes are TRBV5-4 and TRBJ2-2; tentative D call: TRBD1 (6 bases). Germline values: CDR1 SGHNT, CDR2 YYREEE (reference sequence). This CDR3 contains 14 residues. The V end was cut by 10 bases, the J end by 7 bases, with 20 bases between.

Here the CDR3 DNA reads TGTGCCAGCAGCCAACAAAGCAATCAGCCCCAGCATTTT. Residues: CASSQQSNQPQHF. V is TRBV6-1 and J is TRBJ1-5; D is ambiguous. CDR3 length: 13 residues. CDR1 is MNHNS, CDR2 SASEGT, per germline. Trimming stripped 6 bases from V and 1 base from J, with 7 bases between.

V is TRBV19 and J is TRBJ1-5; 7 nucleotides align to TRBD1. The trim removed 6 bases at V and 9 bases at J, leaving 5 bases unmatched. The CDR3 consists of 12 residues. Germline V lookup: CDR1 LNHDA, CDR2 SQIVND (reference sequence). CDR3 in DNA: TGTGCCAGTAGCAGGCCAGGGGGGCCCCAGCATTTT. It is translated as CASSRPGGPQHF. The whole variable domain, remainder taken from reference TRBV19 and TRBJ1-5, is DGGITQSPKYLFRKEGQNVTLSCEQNLNHDAMYWYRQDPGQGLRLIYYSQIVNDFQKGDIAEGYSVSREKKESFPLTVTSAQKNPTAFYLCASSRPGGPQHFGDGTRLSIL.

V gene TRBV6-1 combines with J gene TRBJ1-1, with 7 nucleotides matching TRBD1. After removal of 6 bases from V and 11 bases from J, the junction contained 9 bases not matched to a gene. Germline V gives CDR1 MNHNS, CDR2 SASEGT. This CDR3 contains 12 residues. This chain's CDR3 is CASSAQTGLAFF. The DNA for the CDR3 is TGTGCCAGCAGCGCTCAGACAGGGCTGGCTTTCTTT.

This clonotype was counted between two and nine times. The chain carries TRBV27 and TRBJ1-5, with 9 bases aligning to TRBD1. This CDR3 comprises 17 residues. V dropped 2 bases and J dropped 2; count of bases not matched to a gene: 7. Germline CDR1 is MNHEY and CDR2 is SMNVEV (reference sequence). CDR3 sequence: CASSLRPWTGGNQPQHF. In DNA form, the CDR3 reads TGTGCCAGCAGTTTAAGACCCTGGACAGGGGGCAATCAGCCCCAGCATTTT.

The V gene is TRBV11-2, the J gene TRBJ2-1; D is possibly TRBD2 (7 bases). CDR3 length: 17 residues. Germline V gives CDR1 SGHAT, CDR2 FQNNGV. V dropped 6 bases and J dropped 8 bases, with 26 bases sitting between them. Here the CDR3 reads CASSYTNGGPPRDEQFF. The DNA of the CDR3 is TGTGCCAGCAGTTACACTAACGGGGGGCCACCTAGGGATGAGCAGTTCTTC.

The chain carries TRBV7-2 and TRBJ2-5; 8 bases fit TRBD1. Germline V gene data show CDR1 as SGHTA and CDR2 as FQGNSA. J lost 2 bases, V lost 5 bases, and 4 bases had no gene match. There are 14 residues in the CDR3. In nucleotides, the CDR3 is TGTGCCAGCAGCCCCCAGGGGGCTCAAGAGACCCAGTACTTC. This encodes CASSPQGAQETQYF.

This chain connects TRBV6-1 to TRBJ1-2; 10 nucleotides match TRBD1. The length of the CDR3 is 15 residues. Germline CDR1 MNHNS, CDR2 SASEGT. J was trimmed by 3 bases and V by 3 bases; bases with no gene match: 4. The CDR3 DNA reads as TGTGCCAGCAGTGATAGGACAGGGGGGGACTATGGCTACACCTTC. Translation: CASSDRTGGDYGYTF.

The CDR3 is CASSGPVPSNYGYTF. The CDR3 nucleotides read TGTGCCAGCAGTGGACCGGTGCCCTCTAACTATGGCTACACCTTC. V and J are TRBV6-1 and TRBJ1-2; no firm D call. CDR1 MNHNS and CDR2 SASEGT come from the germline V gene. There are 15 residues in the CDR3. V was clipped by 4 bases and J by 0 bases, with 12 bases between them.

This clonotype was seen a few times. V is TRBV5-8 and J is TRBJ1-2; TRBD1 is a possible D gene (5 bases). The germline V and J ends were trimmed by 4 bases and 6 bases, with 10 bases remaining between them. This CDR3 comprises 12 residues. CDR1 is SGHTS and CDR2 is YDEGEE in the germline V gene. The CDR3 nucleotides read TGTGCCAGCAGCAAGGGACGAGATGGCTACACCTTC. Translating it yields CASSKGRDGYTF.

This sequence joins TRBV12-3 or TRBV12-4 and TRBJ2-7, with no clear D. V lost 6 bases and J lost 2, with 14 bases in between. The CDR3 loop spans 14 amino acids. CDR3 protein: CASSPGGRTYEQYF. In DNA form, the CDR3 reads TGTGCCAGCAGCCCCGGTGGAAGGACCTACGAGCAGTACTTC.

This chain uses TRBV12-3 or TRBV12-4 with TRBJ1-2; possibly TRBD1 for D (5 bases). V lost 6 bases and J 4 bases, leaving 18 bases between the germline ends. The CDR3 runs 15 residues. CDR3 sequence reads: CASSPPGGGSYGYTF. In nucleotides, the CDR3 is TGTGCCAGCAGCCCCCCCGGGGGAGGTAGCTATGGCTACACCTTC.

This clonotype was picked up a small number of times. The J gene is TRBJ1-6, the V gene TRBV6-1; D unclear. CDR1 and CDR2 (germline): MNHNS, SASEGT. V was trimmed by 6 bases and J by 7 bases, leaving 10 bases between them. This CDR3 has 13 amino acids. Here the CDR3 reads CASRPGLNSPLHF. The CDR3 DNA reads TGTGCCAGCAGGCCGGGTCTGAATTCACCCCTCCACTTT.

This chain uses TRBV29-1 with TRBJ1-5; TRBD1 agrees at 7 bases. Germline CDR1 and CDR2: SQVTM and ANQGSEA. Trimming at V came to 7 bases and at J to 11 bases, leaving 17 bases not matched to a gene. The CDR3 covers 14 residues. The CDR3 sequence is CSAKGGTGEGAQHF. The CDR3 bases are TGCAGCGCCAAGGGGGGCACAGGGGAGGGGGCCCAGCATTTT.

V usage is TRBV7-2 and J usage is TRBJ1-3, with 7 positions matching TRBD1. Germline V CDR1 and CDR2: SGHTA, FQGNSA. The CDR3 covers 16 residues. The ends lost 1 base at V and 0 bases at J; junction bases unmatched: 3. The CDR3 region has the DNA TGTGCCAGCAGCTTAGGAAGGGGGCGCTCTGGAAACACCATATATTTT. Translated: CASSLGRGRSGNTIYF.

The chain has TRBV29-1 and TRBJ1-1; possibly TRBD1 for D (5 bases). The CDR3 contains 12 residues. Trimming stripped 7 bases from V and 1 base from J, with 10 bases between. The germline V gene has CDR1 SQVTM and CDR2 ANQGSEA. The CDR3 here is CSGGRQNTEAFF. CDR3 DNA: TGCAGCGGGGGACGGCAGAACACTGAAGCTTTCTTT.

CDR3 DNA: TGTGCCAGCAGTGAAGCAATGAGGGGGCCCGGATATGGCTACACCTTC. This sequence encodes CASSEAMRGPGYGYTF. The chain joins TRBV2 to TRBJ1-2, with TRBD1 identical over 7 bases. The CDR3 runs 16 residues. The germline V gene encodes CDR1 SNHLY and CDR2 FYNNEI. V lost 0 bases and J lost 5; bases outside the gene matches: 9.

The chain links TRBV6-4 to TRBJ2-2, with D possibly TRBD2 on 6 matching bases. The CDR3 runs to 17 residues. Germline loops: CDR1 MRHNA, CDR2 SNTAGT. With 6 bases removed from V and 4 bases from J, the gap between germline ends came to 21 bases. The CDR3 DNA reads as TGTGCCAGCAGCGGCTTTCCTAGCGCCACGGGCACCGGGGAGCTGTTTTTT. Translating it yields CASSGFPSATGTGELFF.

In its sample, this clonotype was seen a few times. V is TRBV20-1 and J is TRBJ1-2, with D possibly being TRBD1 (6 bases). Trimming removed 6 bases from V and 3 bases from J, with 11 bases in between. This CDR3 comprises 12 residues. Germline loops: CDR1 DFQATT, CDR2 SNEGSKA (reference sequence). The CDR3 reads CSAVRGDYGYTF. The CDR3 DNA reads as TGCAGTGCGGTCAGGGGAGACTATGGCTACACCTTC.

The CDR3 region is CASSNIAWTTGELFF. For the CDR3, the DNA is TGTGCCAGCTCCAATATAGCGTGGACCACCGGGGAGCTGTTTTTT. The chain combines TRBV6-1 with TRBJ2-2, with D perhaps matching TRBD2 (5 bases). This CDR3 has 15 amino acids. V was cut by 8 bases and J by 4 bases, with 17 bases left in between. The V gene's germline CDR1 is MNHNS and CDR2 SASEGT.

The genes are TRBV24-1 and TRBJ1-5; D is unclear. In germline, CDR1 is KGHDR, CDR2 SFDVKD. V lost 4 bases, J lost 0 bases, and 12 bases lay in between. This CDR3 region has 16 residues. CDR3 sequence: CATSDNQEYSNQPQHF. As DNA, the CDR3 is TGTGCCACCAGTGACAATCAGGAGTATAGCAATCAGCCCCAGCATTTT.

This chain joins TRBV12-3 or TRBV12-4 and TRBJ1-1, with 9 positions matching TRBD1. The junction had 12 bases not matched to a gene; V was cut back by 5 bases and J by 5 bases. This CDR3 spans 16 amino acids. The CDR3 protein is CASSDSGTGRRTEAFF. The CDR3 DNA follows: TGTGCCAGCAGTGACTCCGGGACAGGGCGGCGGACTGAAGCTTTCTTT.